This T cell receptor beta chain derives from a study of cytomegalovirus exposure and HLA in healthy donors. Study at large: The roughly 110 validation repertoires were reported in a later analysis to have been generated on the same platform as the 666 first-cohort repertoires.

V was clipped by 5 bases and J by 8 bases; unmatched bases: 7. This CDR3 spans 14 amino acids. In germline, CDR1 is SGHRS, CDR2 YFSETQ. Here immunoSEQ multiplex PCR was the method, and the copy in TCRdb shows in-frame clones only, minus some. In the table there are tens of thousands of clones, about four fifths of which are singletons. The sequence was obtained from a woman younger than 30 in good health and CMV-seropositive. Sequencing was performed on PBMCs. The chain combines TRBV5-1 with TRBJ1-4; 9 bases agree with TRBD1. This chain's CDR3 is CASRMGQGNEKLFF. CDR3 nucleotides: TGCGCCAGCAGAATGGGACAGGGAAACGAAAAACTGTTTTTT.